This TCR beta chain was captured in a study of CD8 T cells in ankylosing spondylitis. Findings and caveats of the study: Reportedly, significant enrichment of disease-linked clones occurred in matched ankylosing spondylitis synovial fluid.

The CDR3 runs to 16 residues. The V gene lost 5 bases and the J gene lost 0 bases, with 17 bases spanning the gap. This clonotype was seen at least ten times. Its antigen is unknown. Preparation of TCR beta libraries was done by quantitative 5'-RACE with molecular barcodes. TCRdb reprocessed the 5' RACE reads via MiXCR and lists one record per CDR3 protein. The sample includes some 250,000 distinct CDR3 sequences, roughly a quarter of them seen just once. The rearrangement links TRBV12-3 or TRBV12-4 to TRBJ2-7; TRBD1 might be the D (5 bases). The sample taken for sequencing was blood, either unsorted or a sorted T cell fraction (not recorded which). The origin of this receptor is a male donor with ankylosing spondylitis or in good health (not recorded which). DNA for the CDR3: TGTGCCAGCAGTCTTACAAAGGGGTTGCCCTCCTACGAGCAGTACTTC. Translated, it gives CASSLTKGLPSYEQYF.